Presented here are 20 T cell receptor beta chains from one specimen sequenced in a study of blood T cell repertoires in COVID-19. Some clones are missing from TCRdb's copy, which holds only in-frame ones; the method was immunoSEQ multiplex PCR. The repertoire consists of some 180,000 clones, with around four fifths occurring once and the leading ten covering around 2.1%. What was sequenced was peripheral blood. Every receptor here comes from a woman older than 75 with acute or convalescent COVID-19.

The chain uses TRBV5-6 and TRBJ1-6; weak D call: TRBD1 (5 bases). Germline CDR1 is SGHDT and CDR2 is YYEEEE. This CDR3 region has 16 residues. With 3 bases removed from V and 8 bases from J, the gap between germline ends came to 18 bases. The CDR3 spells CASSSPQGRRHSPLHF. DNA for the CDR3: TGTGCCAGCAGCTCCCCGCAGGGCAGACGTCATTCACCCCTCCACTTT.

This chain uses TRBV20-1 with TRBJ2-5, with 7 nucleotides matching TRBD1. The ends lost 3 bases at V and 11 bases at J; junction bases unmatched: 9. The CDR3 spans 12 residues. The germline V gene encodes CDR1 DFQATT and CDR2 SNEGSKA (reference sequence). CDR3 protein: CSASRGPSYQYF. The CDR3 DNA reads TGCAGTGCTAGTAGGGGGCCCAGTTATCAGTACTTC.

In its sample, this clone was seen a few times. The V gene is TRBV19, the J gene TRBJ1-5, with D uncertain. This CDR3 is built from 14 residues. Germline CDR1 reads LNHDA; CDR2 reads SQIVND (reference sequence). Trimming took 7 bases from V and 2 from J, leaving 12 bases between them. CDR3 DNA: TGTGCCAGTACCCTGACGGGTGGCAATCAGCCCCAGCATTTT. Protein product: CASTLTGGNQPQHF.

The genes are TRBV9 and TRBJ2-2, with 11 bases aligning to TRBD1. V was pared by 4 bases and J by 4 bases, with 6 bases of the junction left unmatched. This CDR3 is 16 amino acids long. Germline V gene lookup returns CDR1 SGDLS and CDR2 YYNGEE. The CDR3 spells CASSLGTGGFTGELFF. CDR3 coding DNA: TGTGCCAGCAGCCTCGGGACAGGGGGATTCACCGGGGAGCTGTTTTTT.

The gene calls are TRBV4-2 and TRBJ2-1; TRBD2 matches at 8 bases. Germline loops: CDR1 LGHNA, CDR2 YNFKEQ. The length of the CDR3 is 15 residues. J gave up 6 bases and V 1 base, and 5 bases lay outside the gene matches. CDR3: CASSQAGGYGNEQFF. In nucleotides, the CDR3 is TGTGCCAGCAGCCAAGCGGGAGGGTATGGCAATGAGCAGTTCTTC.

J is TRBJ2-5 and V is TRBV9; 7 bases agree with TRBD2. The V gene end was trimmed by 4 bases and the J gene end by 4 bases; junction bases not matched to a gene: 10. The CDR3 contains 15 residues. Germline V gene lookup returns CDR1 SGDLS and CDR2 YYNGEE. CDR3 sequence (DNA): TGTGCCAGCAGCCCTCGGACTGGGGGGGTAGAGACCCAGTACTTC. As protein: CASSPRTGGVETQYF.

The V gene is TRBV6-6, the J gene TRBJ1-2, with TRBD1 identical over 7 bases. Germline trimming cut 6 bases from V and 5 bases from J; bases unmatched to any gene: 6. The CDR3 length is 13 residues. Germline V gives CDR1 MNHNY, CDR2 SVGAGI (reference sequence). The CDR3 is CASSTGVWYGYTF. CDR3 bases: TGTGCCAGCAGCACAGGGGTCTGGTATGGCTACACCTTC.

The DNA for the CDR3 is TGTGCCAGCAGTTTAGGGACAGGAGTAGACACTGAAGCTTTCTTT. The encoded protein is CASSLGTGVDTEAFF. This rearrangement joins TRBV28 to TRBJ1-1; TRBD1 matches 8 bases. With V trimmed by 2 bases and J by 3 bases, 5 bases remained unmatched. Germline CDR1 is MDHEN and CDR2 is SYDVKM. The CDR3 spans 15 residues.

J is TRBJ2-3 and V is TRBV30; 10 bases match TRBD2. The V segment lost 0 bases and the J segment 4 bases; nucleotides outside the gene matches: 7. Germline V gene sequence: CDR1 GTSNPN, CDR2 SVGIG (reference sequence). CDR3 size: 16 residues. This chain's CDR3 is CAWSVGSGGASDTQYF. The CDR3 region has the DNA TGTGCCTGGAGTGTTGGGAGCGGGGGGGCTTCAGATACGCAGTATTTT.

The sample holds one count of this clone. V gene TRBV12-3 or TRBV12-4 combines with J gene TRBJ1-1; no clear D. The length of the CDR3 is 12 residues. Trimming removed 2 bases from V and 4 bases from J, with 5 bases in between. The CDR3 reads CASSLYLTEAFF. The CDR3 DNA reads TGTGCCAGCAGTTTATATCTCACTGAAGCTTTCTTT.

The chain carries TRBV2 and TRBJ1-5, with TRBD1 matching 9 bases. Germline V gives CDR1 SNHLY, CDR2 FYNNEI. This CDR3 has 15 amino acids. J lost 4 bases, V lost 5 bases, and 6 bases had no gene match. The CDR3 sequence is CASSSLGTGNQPQHF. CDR3 coding DNA: TGTGCCAGCAGTTCGTTGGGGACAGGGAATCAGCCCCAGCATTTT.

The rearrangement uses TRBV4-3 and TRBJ2-7; D ambiguous. This CDR3 contains 14 residues. Germline assignment: CDR1 LGHNA and CDR2 YSLEER. The germline V and J ends were trimmed by 3 bases and 1 base, with 10 bases remaining between them. For the CDR3, the DNA is TGCGCCAGCAGCCAGAGGATTGATTCCTACGAGCAGTACTTC. Its translation: CASSQRIDSYEQYF.

The chain joins TRBV6-5 to TRBJ2-2; 7 bases match TRBD1. J gave up 3 bases and V 10 bases, and 11 bases lay outside the gene matches. Germline CDR1 reads MNHEY; CDR2 reads SVGAGI. The CDR3 covers 15 residues. CDR3 DNA sequence: TGTGCCACAACCCCCGGGACAGCTTACACCGGGGAGCTGTTTTTT. Its translation is CATTPGTAYTGELFF.

The J gene is TRBJ1-3, the V gene TRBV18, with 9 bases matching TRBD1. Germline CDR1 is KGHSH and CDR2 is LQKENI. Unmatched junction bases numbered 4, after V lost 2 bases and J lost 2 bases. The CDR3 has 16 amino acids. The DNA for the CDR3 is TGTGCCAGCTCACCATCCGGGACAGGGACTGGAAACACCATATATTTT. Its translation is CASSPSGTGTGNTIYF.

This clone has a handful of counts. The V and J genes are TRBV9 and TRBJ2-2, with a tentative D call TRBD2 (7 bases). The V gene lost 4 bases and the J gene lost 1 base, with 14 bases spanning the gap. CDR3 length equals 16 residues. CDR1 and CDR2 (germline): SGDLS, YYNGEE. The DNA of the CDR3 is TGTGCCAGCAGCCCCCAGGGGAGGGGGAACACCGGGGAGCTGTTTTTT. Its protein product is CASSPQGRGNTGELFF.

Note on this clone: Other DNA sequences within the sample encode an identical CDR3. The V call is TRBV5-1, the J call TRBJ2-3; the match to TRBD2 covers 7 bases. J was trimmed by 0 bases and V by 0 bases; bases with no gene match: 1. The CDR3 is 15 amino acids. Germline lookup yields CDR1 SGHRS and CDR2 YFSETQ. The CDR3 coding sequence is TGCGCCAGCAGCTTGGCGGGGGGTAGCACAGATACGCAGTATTTT. This translates into CASSLAGGSTDTQYF.

The CDR3 DNA sequence: TGTGCCAGCAGTTATTTCGGGAACACTGAAGCTTTCTTT. Translating it yields CASSYFGNTEAFF. The J gene is TRBJ1-1, the V gene TRBV6-2 or TRBV6-3; D ambiguous. This CDR3 has 13 amino acids. Germline V gives CDR1 MNHEY, CDR2 SVGEGT. Trimming removed 3 bases from V and 1 base from J, with 6 bases in between.

The chain joins TRBV28 to TRBJ2-1; TRBD2 might be the D (5 bases). The V gene lost 4 bases and the J gene lost 0 bases, with 22 bases spanning the gap. The CDR3 length is 19 residues. CDR1 is MDHEN and CDR2 is SYDVKM in the germline V gene. CDR3 loop: CASSSLIISDKSSYNEQFF. The CDR3 nucleotides are TGTGCCAGCAGTTCTCTAATCATTAGCGATAAGAGCTCCTACAATGAGCAGTTCTTC.

J is TRBJ1-2 and V is TRBV7-9; 10 nucleotides match TRBD1. Per germline, CDR1 SEHNR and CDR2 FQNEAQ (reference sequence). The CDR3 covers 15 residues. The V segment lost 5 bases and the J segment 3 bases; nucleotides outside the gene matches: 6. In DNA form, the CDR3 reads TGTGCCAGCAGCCTGGGACAGGGGTATGACTATGGCTACACCTTC. It encodes CASSLGQGYDYGYTF.

The chain combines TRBV6-2 or TRBV6-3 with TRBJ1-2; perhaps TRBD1 as D (5 bases). From germline, CDR1 is MNHEY and CDR2 SVGEGT. V was pared by 4 bases and J by 5 bases, with 8 bases between. The CDR3 runs 12 residues. This chain's CDR3 is CASSLQDYGYTF. The CDR3 bases are TGTGCCAGCAGTTTACAGGATTATGGCTACACCTTC.